A single sample is the source of the 23 T cell receptor beta chains below, sequenced in a study of T cell changes during pregnancy in multiple sclerosis. Assay used: immunoSEQ multiplex PCR; TCRdb lists only in-frame clones, some missing. The table shows tens of thousands of clones, with 80% to 90% occurring only once. Sequenced material: peripheral blood, taken in the first trimester of pregnancy. The receptors derive from a female donor in good health, enrolled as a control in a pregnancy study.

The rearrangement joins TRBV6-5 to TRBJ1-1, with 7 bases that match TRBD1. There are 12 residues in the CDR3. Germline V gives CDR1 MNHEY, CDR2 SVGAGI. The trim removed 6 bases at V and 4 bases at J, leaving 2 bases unmatched. CDR3 amino acids: CASRTGRTEAFF. The CDR3 DNA follows: TGTGCCAGCAGGACAGGGCGCACTGAAGCTTTCTTT.

The rearrangement joins TRBV7-2 to TRBJ2-7; possibly TRBD1 for D (5 bases). V gave up 4 bases and J gave up 3 bases, with 10 bases separating them. Germline values: CDR1 SGHTA, CDR2 FQGNSA. CDR3 length equals 13 residues. For the CDR3, the DNA is TGTGCCAGCAGCTACCGCCAGGGCTACGAGCAGTACTTC. Its protein is CASSYRQGYEQYF.

This rearrangement joins TRBV2 to TRBJ1-6; 8 bases match TRBD1. Germline CDR1 SNHLY, CDR2 FYNNEI. V dropped 8 bases and J dropped 10; count of bases not matched to a gene: 13. This CDR3 contains 15 residues. The CDR3: CASRQEAGGMSPLHF. DNA of the CDR3: TGTGCCAGCCGCCAAGAGGCAGGGGGCATGTCACCCCTCCACTTT.

V is TRBV7-6 and J is TRBJ2-1; TRBD2 matches at 7 bases. This CDR3 spans 14 amino acids. Per germline, CDR1 SGHVS and CDR2 FNYEAQ. V lost 3 bases to trimming and J lost 5 bases; unmatched junction nucleotides: 4. CDR3 region: CASSFTRGDNEQFF. The CDR3 coding sequence is TGTGCCAGCAGCTTTACACGGGGGGACAATGAGCAGTTCTTC.

V is TRBV29-1 and J is TRBJ1-3; no reliable D call. Trimming pared 6 bases from V and 4 bases from J, leaving 7 bases between. The CDR3 sequence is 11 residues long. Looked up from germline, CDR1 is SQVTM and CDR2 is ANQGSEA. CDR3 DNA: TGCAGCGTCCCAATCGGAAACACCATATATTTT. Its protein is CSVPIGNTIYF.

This clone was counted a single time. The rearrangement links TRBV25-1 to TRBJ2-5; D gene ambiguous. Trimming took off 1 base at V and 4 bases at J, with 10 bases between the two ends. Looked up from germline, CDR1 is MGHDK and CDR2 is SYGVNS. This CDR3 is built from 14 residues. CDR3 loop: CASSEFRSGETQYF. The CDR3 bases are TGTGCCAGCAGTGAATTTAGGTCGGGAGAGACCCAGTACTTC.

This clone was seen once. The chain has TRBV6-7 and TRBJ2-5, with no clear D. TRBV6-7 counts as an open reading frame of uncertain function. V was cut by 4 bases and J by 6 bases, with 15 bases left in between. CDR3 length equals 14 residues. CDR3 DNA: TGTGCCAGCAGTTCCCCAGGTGTACAAAAGACCCAGTACTTC. Its translation: CASSSPGVQKTQYF.

This rearrangement joins TRBV5-1 to TRBJ2-1, with TRBD2 matching over 9 bases. Looked up from germline, CDR1 is SGHRS and CDR2 is YFSETQ. The CDR3 runs to 15 residues. V trimming: 4 bases; J trimming: 8 bases; junction bases outside the gene matches: 10. In DNA form, the CDR3 reads TGCGCCAGCAGCCCCCCAGCGGGAGGTACGGATGAGCAGTTCTTC. Translating it yields CASSPPAGGTDEQFF.

The genes are TRBV2 and TRBJ2-3; TRBD2 might be the D (5 bases). Germline lookup yields CDR1 SNHLY and CDR2 FYNNEI. The CDR3 is 15 residues long. The V gene lost 7 bases and the J gene lost 8 bases, with 22 bases spanning the gap. In DNA, the CDR3 is TGTGCCAGCACCCTGAGTAGACTGACTCGGGGTACGCAGTATTTT. This encodes CASTLSRLTRGTQYF.

The CDR3 spells CASSLVQDTEAFF. CDR3 coding DNA: TGCGCCAGCAGCTTGGTGCAGGACACTGAAGCTTTCTTT. This chain uses TRBV5-1 with TRBJ1-1; D is undetermined. The CDR3 contains 13 residues. The V and J ends lost 0 bases and 3 bases respectively, with 6 bases between them. From germline, CDR1 is SGHRS and CDR2 YFSETQ.

On this clone: Different DNA sequences within this sample yield the same CDR3. The chain recombines TRBV9 with TRBJ1-4; D possibly corresponds to TRBD1 (6 bases). CDR3 length equals 15 residues. The germline V and J ends were trimmed by 0 bases and 8 bases, with 14 bases remaining between them. CDR1 and CDR2 from the germline V gene are SGDLS and YYNGEE. The CDR3 DNA follows: TGTGCCAGCAGCGTAGGCGGGGGGCGCGGAGAAAAACTGTTTTTT. This gives the protein CASSVGGGRGEKLFF.

V gene TRBV5-6 combines with J gene TRBJ2-7; possibly TRBD2 for D (6 bases). Germline assignment: CDR1 SGHDT and CDR2 YYEEEE. Between the trimmed V and J ends, which lost 4 bases and 3 bases, there was a span of 11 bases. This CDR3 is built from 13 residues. CDR3 protein: CASSETRRYEQYF. The CDR3 DNA reads TGTGCCAGCAGCGAGACTAGGCGCTACGAGCAGTACTTC.

The chain carries TRBV5-6 and TRBJ2-3, with 9 nucleotides matching TRBD1. The CDR3 has 14 amino acids. Per germline, CDR1 SGHDT and CDR2 YYEEEE. Germline trimming cut 2 bases from V and 3 bases from J; bases unmatched to any gene: 1. The DNA for the CDR3 is TGTGCCAGCAGCTTACAGGGGGCAACAGATACGCAGTATTTT. Encoded protein: CASSLQGATDTQYF.

The chain joins TRBV6-1 to TRBJ2-7; D is perhaps TRBD2 (6 bases). The CDR3 sequence is 15 residues long. Germline loops: CDR1 MNHNS, CDR2 SASEGT. The germline V and J ends were trimmed by 5 bases and 7 bases, with 21 bases remaining between them. CDR3 protein: CASSSQGLAKREQYF. The CDR3, as DNA: TGTGCCAGCAGTTCCCAGGGACTGGCAAAGCGAGAGCAGTACTTC.

V gene TRBV19 combines with J gene TRBJ2-2; 10 nucleotides agree with TRBD1. V lost 5 bases to trimming and J lost 5 bases; unmatched junction nucleotides: 8. The CDR3 consists of 16 residues. Germline CDR1 reads LNHDA; CDR2 reads SQIVND (reference sequence). CDR3 sequence (DNA): TGTGCCAGTAGTTCAGGGCGACAGGGGGCGACCGGGGAGCTGTTTTTT. Translated, it gives CASSSGRQGATGELFF.

V is TRBV27 and J is TRBJ2-7; TRBD1 aligns across 7 bases. V gave up 4 bases and J gave up 3 bases; unmatched junction bases: 6. Germline CDR1 MNHEY, CDR2 SMNVEV (reference sequence). There are 14 residues in the CDR3. The CDR3 DNA reads as TGTGCCAGCAGTTCCGGGAACAGGGGCTACGAGCAGTACTTC. Encoded protein: CASSSGNRGYEQYF.

The chain couples TRBV4-3 to TRBJ2-7, with D unresolved. Trimming stripped 0 bases from V and 4 bases from J, with 10 bases between. CDR3 length equals 14 residues. From germline, CDR1 is LGHNA and CDR2 YSLEER. The CDR3 is CASSQDVALYEQYF. The DNA of the CDR3 is TGCGCCAGCAGCCAAGACGTAGCCCTTTACGAGCAGTACTTC.

The chain is built from TRBV28 and TRBJ1-5; TRBD1 might be the D (5 bases). The CDR3 loop spans 14 amino acids. V was pared by 3 bases and J by 4 bases, with 10 bases between. Looked up from germline, CDR1 is MDHEN and CDR2 is SYDVKM. The DNA of the CDR3 is TGTGCCAGCAGTTTTGATCAGGGAAATCAGCCCCAGCATTTT. Its translation is CASSFDQGNQPQHF.

The chain uses TRBV9 and TRBJ2-1; 8 bases fit TRBD1. In germline, CDR1 is SGDLS, CDR2 YYNGEE. The V gene end was trimmed by 3 bases and the J gene end by 0 bases; junction bases not matched to a gene: 11. The CDR3 is 18 residues long. The CDR3: CASSALGQATISYNEQFF. CDR3 bases: TGTGCCAGCAGCGCCCTGGGACAGGCAACGATCTCCTACAATGAGCAGTTCTTC.

The chain couples TRBV18 to TRBJ2-3; a possible D gene is TRBD2 (5 bases). CDR3 length equals 19 residues. The V and J ends lost 2 bases and 5 bases respectively, with 26 bases between them. CDR1 is KGHSH, CDR2 LQKENI, per germline. CDR3 bases: TGTGCCAGCTCACCAGTAGGGAAAGTACGGACTCCGAATGGAGATACGCAGTATTTT. It is translated as CASSPVGKVRTPNGDTQYF.

This chain connects TRBV5-1 to TRBJ1-4, with D hard to call. V lost 0 bases and J lost 0, with 9 bases in between. The CDR3 runs to 16 residues. The V gene's germline CDR1 is SGHRS and CDR2 YFSETQ. Written as DNA, the CDR3 is TGCGCCAGCAGCTTGGCAGACTACTCAACTAATGAAAAACTGTTTTTT. Translated, it gives CASSLADYSTNEKLFF.

The chain employs TRBV4-1 and TRBJ1-4; the D is unclear. This CDR3 contains 15 residues. Trimming took 4 bases from V and 7 from J, leaving 16 bases between them. CDR1 MGHRA and CDR2 YSYEKL come from the germline V gene. CDR3 bases: TGCGCCAGCAGCCCCCAGGCTAAGATTACTGAAAAACTGTTTTTT. Translated, it gives CASSPQAKITEKLFF.

J is TRBJ2-5 and V is TRBV18, with 14 bases aligning to TRBD2. This CDR3 comprises 16 residues. From germline, CDR1 is KGHSH and CDR2 LQKENI. With V trimmed by 4 bases and J by 5 bases, 6 bases remained unmatched. CDR3 amino acids: CASSQLRTSGRETQYF. The CDR3 DNA is TGTGCCAGCTCACAACTTCGGACTAGCGGGAGGGAGACCCAGTACTTC.